This T cell receptor (beta chain) was sequenced during a study of shared clonotypes between healthy human individuals. DNA at around 190 ng, 25,000 to 35,000 T cell genomes, went into sorted-subset replicate PCRs. TCRdb's table, derived via immunoSEQ multiplex PCR, lists solely in-frame clones and lacks some. The sample has millions of clones, more than 80% seen once; the top ten hold 0.13% to 0.15%. As for this clone: The antigen is undetermined.

The CDR3 length is 14 residues. With 8 bases removed from V and 4 bases from J, the gap between germline ends came to 18 bases. In germline, CDR1 is MDHEN, CDR2 SYDVKM. Overall study findings and caveats: Of the naive CD4 clonotypes, roughly 5.5% were shared across a handful of donors.

Caucasian adults residing in Nashville, Tennessee made up all the donors. The chain couples TRBV28 to TRBJ2-7; D is perhaps TRBD1 (5 bases). The specimen was naive CD4+ T cells sorted from blood. Specified subset: CD45RA+ positively selected. The clonotype comes from a man between 18 and 29 years old in good health. For the CDR3, the DNA is TGTGCCAGCGAGAACCAGGCCAGGGTTTACGAGCAGTACTTC. Its protein product is CASENQARVYEQYF.